The text below deals with one T cell receptor beta chain. Its antigen is unidentified. Each sample provided at least 6 micrograms of extracted total RNA. The CDR3 is made up of 13 amino acids. The ends were cut back, 1 base at V and 6 bases at J, with 12 bases in the middle. Germline V gene lookup returns CDR1 SQVTM and CDR2 ANQGSEA. This sample stems from a study of blood T cells in healthy people across ages. Overall study: In model experiments, template switching was able to capture about one barcoded beta molecule for every two T cells that were present. Study outcomes and limitations: Diversity of TCR beta per million T cells declined in a roughly linear way with age. Donor CMV status was unknown, possibly confounding expanded clonotype changes.

Sample-barcoded 5' priming and a J-beta primer mix drove a second PCR of about 6 to 12 cycles. Each CDR3 protein is one row after TCRdb ran MiXCR on the 5' RACE reads. There are about 720,000 distinct CDR3 sequences in the sample; around a fifth occur only once, and about 20% lies in the top ten. This chain connects TRBV29-1 to TRBJ1-2, with D unresolved. The sequence came from a man between 65 and 79 years old in good health. Input material: blood. The CDR3 coding sequence is TGCAGCGTTGAAGTGCTTGGAACAGATGGCTACACCTTC. It translates to CSVEVLGTDGYTF.